The 15 T cell receptor beta chains in this list originate from one sample, sequenced in a study of T cell responses to AZD1222 COVID-19 vaccine. The table came from immunoSEQ multiplex PCR; TCRdb's copy has only in-frame clones and leaves some out. The sample yields approximately 100,000 clones, 75% to 95% seen once. The input for sequencing was peripheral blood, taken on day 0 of AZD1222 vaccination. These receptor sequences come from an adult in good health.

This clone was recorded only once. V and J are TRBV5-6 and TRBJ1-1; tentative D call: TRBD1 (5 bases). The V gene's germline CDR1 is SGHDT and CDR2 YYEEEE. The CDR3 covers 15 residues. Trimming removed 4 bases from V and 3 bases from J, with 16 bases in between. This CDR3 is CASSTYFAGHTEAFF. Written as DNA, the CDR3 is TGTGCCAGCAGCACCTATTTCGCGGGGCACACTGAAGCTTTCTTT.

This sequence joins TRBV7-2 and TRBJ1-6; a possible D gene is TRBD1 (6 bases). The CDR3 contains 14 residues. Germline V CDR1 and CDR2: SGHTA, FQGNSA. V lost 4 bases and J lost 9, with 13 bases in between. The CDR3, as DNA: TGTGCCAGCAGCTCCTTAGGGGGAGGTTCACCCCTCCACTTT. It encodes CASSSLGGGSPLHF.

This clone appeared once. The rearrangement joins TRBV28 to TRBJ1-2; TRBD1 is a possible D gene (6 bases). The CDR3 is made up of 18 amino acids. Germline V gene sequence: CDR1 MDHEN, CDR2 SYDVKM. The V gene lost 2 bases and the J gene lost 5 bases, with 24 bases spanning the gap. CDR3: CASSLAYRAGDGGYGYTF. For the CDR3, the DNA is TGTGCCAGCAGTTTAGCATATCGGGCAGGGGACGGTGGGTATGGCTACACCTTC.

V and J are TRBV18 and TRBJ2-3, with D hard to call. Germline CDR1 KGHSH, CDR2 LQKENI. CDR3 length: 14 residues. V lost 4 bases and J 2 bases, leaving 10 bases between the germline ends. The CDR3 protein is CASSRTPHTDTQYF. Written as DNA, the CDR3 is TGTGCCAGCTCACGTACACCTCACACAGATACGCAGTATTTT. Drawing the rest from reference TRBV18 and TRBJ2-3, the complete variable domain is NAGVMQNPRHLVRRRGQEARLRCSPMKGHSHVYWYRQLPEEGLKFMVYLQKENIIDESGMPKERFSAEFPKEGPSILRIQQVVRGDSAAYFCASSRTPHTDTQYFGPGTRLTVL.

This clone was picked up one time. This rearrangement joins TRBV19 to TRBJ1-6; D unresolved. The V end lost 6 bases, the J end lost 18 bases, and 15 bases lay between the germline ends. The germline CDR1 and CDR2 sequences are LNHDA and SQIVND (reference sequence). The CDR3 loop spans 11 amino acids. The CDR3 sequence is CASRSGDRDHF. In nucleotides, the CDR3 is TGTGCCAGTAGAAGCGGCGACCGGGACCACTTT.

V is TRBV27 and J is TRBJ1-2, with 9 bases identical to TRBD1. V shed 4 bases, J shed 6 bases, and the junction held 6 bases outside the gene matches. This CDR3 comprises 14 residues. CDR1 is MNHEY, CDR2 SMNVEV, per germline (reference sequence). The CDR3 is CASSSTGGADGYTF. The CDR3 nucleotides read TGTGCCAGCAGTTCAACAGGGGGCGCCGATGGCTACACCTTC.

The chain employs TRBV15 and TRBJ2-7, with D maybe TRBD1 (5 bases). The CDR3 is 17 residues long. Trimming cost V 0 bases and J 0 bases, with 15 bases left between them. CDR1 LNHNV and CDR2 YYDKDF come from the germline V gene (reference sequence). Written as DNA, the CDR3 is TGTGCCACCAGCAGAGATCCTTACAGGCGAAGCTCCTACGAGCAGTACTTC. Its protein is CATSRDPYRRSSYEQYF.

The rearrangement joins TRBV2 to TRBJ1-5, with D perhaps matching TRBD1 (6 bases). This CDR3 has 15 amino acids. Germline V gene sequence: CDR1 SNHLY, CDR2 FYNNEI. V lost 4 bases to trimming and J lost 4 bases, with 14 bases between them. The CDR3 DNA follows: TGTGCCAGCAGTGGGGACCGGACAGCAAATCAGCCCCAGCATTTT. Encoded protein: CASSGDRTANQPQHF.

The chain links TRBV9 to TRBJ2-5; possibly TRBD1 or TRBD2 for D (5 bases each). CDR1 and CDR2 (germline): SGDLS, YYNGEE. V lost 0 bases, J lost 1 base, and 13 bases lay in between. This CDR3 spans 16 amino acids. The CDR3 is CASSVAGAGTQETQYF. The CDR3 nucleotides read TGTGCCAGCAGCGTAGCTGGGGCGGGTACCCAAGAGACCCAGTACTTC.

The chain employs TRBV28 and TRBJ1-2; TRBD1 is a possible D gene (6 bases). The CDR3 spans 13 residues. Germline CDR1 and CDR2: MDHEN and SYDVKM. The V end was cut by 3 bases, the J end by 5 bases, with 10 bases between. The CDR3 coding sequence is TGTGCCAGCAGTTTGGACAGCGAATATGGCTACACCTTC. Amino acid sequence: CASSLDSEYGYTF.

CDR3 sequence (DNA): TGTGCCATCGGTTCAGGGGGCCCTGAAGCTTTCTTT. Amino acids: CAIGSGGPEAFF. This chain links TRBV10-3 with TRBJ1-1, with 8 bases fitting TRBD1. Looked up from germline, CDR1 is ENHRY and CDR2 is SYGVKD. Trimming cost V 8 bases and J 6 bases; bases outside gene matches: 5. CDR3 length: 12 amino acids.

The V and J genes are TRBV28 and TRBJ1-1; D is uncertain. The CDR3 covers 17 residues. Per germline, CDR1 MDHEN and CDR2 SYDVKM. Trimming removed 3 bases at V and 0 bases at J, with 17 bases between. In nucleotides, the CDR3 is TGTGCCAGCAGTTTCTCACAGCTAGCCCTTATGAACACTGAAGCTTTCTTT. Protein sequence: CASSFSQLALMNTEAFF.

This clone has only a few counts. This sequence joins TRBV30 and TRBJ1-3; D not resolved. CDR3 size: 13 residues. CDR1 and CDR2 (germline): GTSNPN, SVGIG (reference sequence). V gave up 0 bases and J gave up 2 bases, with 5 bases separating them. CDR3 in DNA: TGTGCCTGGAGTGTCACAGCTGGAAACACCATATATTTT. It codes for CAWSVTAGNTIYF.

The CDR3 bases are TGTGCCAGCAGTTTATCGGGCGGGTTCAATGAAGCTTTCTTT. It translates to CASSLSGGFNEAFF. The genes are TRBV27 and TRBJ1-1; D ambiguous. The V and J ends lost 0 bases and 7 bases respectively, with 12 bases between them. Germline V CDR1 and CDR2: MNHEY, SMNVEV (reference sequence). This CDR3 is built from 14 residues.

The rearrangement joins TRBV28 to TRBJ1-6; 7 bases align to TRBD1. The germline V gene has CDR1 MDHEN and CDR2 SYDVKM. CDR3 length: 14 amino acids. J was trimmed by 9 bases and V by 6 bases; bases with no gene match: 8. The CDR3 DNA is TGTGCCAGCAGACTGGGGGACAGAGGTTCACCCCTCCACTTT. This codes for CASRLGDRGSPLHF.